This TCR beta chain comes out of a study of shared clonotypes between healthy human individuals. Study-level points and caveats: The study's rarefaction showed incomplete sorted-subset sequencing despite large depth.

The protocol was immunoSEQ multiplex PCR, while the TCRdb copy is restricted to in-frame clones and leaves out a portion. The table shows approximately 2,000,000 clones, with around 90% occurring only once. To note about this clone: No antigen is known for it.

CDR1 and CDR2 from the germline V gene are LNHDA and SQIVND (reference sequence). The trim removed 1 base at V and 3 bases at J, leaving 7 bases unmatched. This CDR3 has 16 residues. The sequenced sample consisted of naive CD4+ T cells from PBMCs. The subset denotes: CD45RA+ positively selected. V gene TRBV19 combines with J gene TRBJ2-3; TRBD2 matches at 7 bases. This clonotype was obtained from a man between 18 and 29 years old in good health. Some clones in this sample may be carry-over from other donors' samples. The CDR3 DNA reads TGTGCCAGTAGTATAGTAGGCGGGAGTACGACAGATACGCAGTATTTT. Translating it yields CASSIVGGSTTDTQYF.